This entry concerns a single T cell receptor beta chain. This beta chain represents an off-target read in a library built for alpha chains; its size is of limited meaning. The CDR3 has 17 amino acids. V shed 0 bases, J shed 3 bases, and the junction held 11 bases outside the gene matches. Germline assignment: CDR1 MNHEY and CDR2 SVGAGI. Noted time point: sample taken at primary tumor resection. Sequencing of whole RNA from tumor, nontumor lung or frozen PBMC involved no sorting. TCRdb passed the 5' RACE reads through MiXCR, listing each CDR3 protein once. This table has under 14,000 distinct CDR3 sequences, roughly 6.3% appearing once. The sample originates from a study of spatial heterogeneity in lung cancer.

This receptor was identified in a male donor with early-stage non-small cell lung cancer. The chain combines TRBV6-5 with TRBJ2-7; 7 bases agree with TRBD2. Sequenced material: PBMCs, taken at surgery. CDR3 residues: CASSYSAASGSVYEQYF. The CDR3 DNA sequence: TGTGCCAGCAGTTACTCGGCGGCTAGCGGAAGTGTCTACGAGCAGTACTTC.